This T cell receptor (beta chain) was identified during a study of T cells in women clearing cervical HPV infection. Study information: Controls' single incident HPV16 infection cleared within 12 months without precancer. With HLA typing for only a few women, HLA confounding remains possible.

Regarding this clone: Its specificity is unknown. Coverage ceases 3 residues before the CDR3 finishes, and the germline J gene fills in the end.

Generated by immunoSEQ multiplex PCR, the TCRdb table keeps only in-frame clones and is missing some. The listing contains 30,000 to 40,000 clones. Study observations and caveats: T-cell numbers per sample were unknown and may explain richness differences.

The CDR3 consists of 13 residues. V lost 5 bases, J lost 7 bases, and 11 bases lay in between. From germline, CDR1 is SEHNR and CDR2 FQNEAQ (reference sequence). Cervical HPV DNA detected by MY09/MY11 PCR, typed by dot-blot. The chain is built from TRBV7-9 and TRBJ1-4; D unresolved. The TCR originated in a woman between 18 and 75 years old with a cervical HPV16 infection that either progressed to CIN3+ or cleared (not recorded which). Sequenced material: blood buffy coat. CDR3 DNA, as far as it was read: TGTGCCAGCAGCCTAGACACGGGTGAAAAA. Residues: CASSLDTGEK. The full-length CDR3 reads as CASSLDTGEKLFF.